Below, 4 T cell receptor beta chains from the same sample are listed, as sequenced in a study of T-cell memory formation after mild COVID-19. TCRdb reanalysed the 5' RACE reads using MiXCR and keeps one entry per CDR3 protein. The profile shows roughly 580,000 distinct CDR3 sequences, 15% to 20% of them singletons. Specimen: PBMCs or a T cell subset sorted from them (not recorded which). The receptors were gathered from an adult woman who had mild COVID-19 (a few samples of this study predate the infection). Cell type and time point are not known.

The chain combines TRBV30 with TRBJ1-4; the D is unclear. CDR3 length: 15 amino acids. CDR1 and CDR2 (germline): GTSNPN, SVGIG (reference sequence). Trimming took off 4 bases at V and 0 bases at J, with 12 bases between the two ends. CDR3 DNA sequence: TGTGCCTGGAATTTGGGAGCCTCAACTAATGAAAAACTGTTTTTT. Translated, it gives CAWNLGASTNEKLFF.

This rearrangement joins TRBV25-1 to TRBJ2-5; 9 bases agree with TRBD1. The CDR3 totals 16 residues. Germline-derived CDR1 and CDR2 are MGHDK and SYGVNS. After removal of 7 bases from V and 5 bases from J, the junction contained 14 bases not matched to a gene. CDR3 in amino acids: CASKTGGANPSETQYF. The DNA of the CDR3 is TGTGCCAGCAAAACAGGGGGCGCGAATCCGTCCGAGACCCAGTACTTC.

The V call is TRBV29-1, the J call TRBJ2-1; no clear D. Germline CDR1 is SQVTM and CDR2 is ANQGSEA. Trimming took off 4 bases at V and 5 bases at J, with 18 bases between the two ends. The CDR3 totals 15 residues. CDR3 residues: CSVVDGQRIHNEQFF. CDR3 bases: TGCAGCGTTGTTGATGGGCAGCGCATCCACAATGAGCAGTTCTTC.

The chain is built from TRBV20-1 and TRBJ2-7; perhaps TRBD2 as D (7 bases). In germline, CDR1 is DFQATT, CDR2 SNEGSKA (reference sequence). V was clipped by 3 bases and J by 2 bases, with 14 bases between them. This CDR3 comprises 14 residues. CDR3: CSARPRGGTYEQYF. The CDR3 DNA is TGCAGTGCTAGGCCAAGGGGGGGTACCTACGAGCAGTACTTC.